This T cell receptor (beta chain) was profiled in a study of beta chain features in type 1 diabetes. On the study more broadly: No age, gender or cell yield differences were seen between patients and healthy donors. Findings and caveats of the study: Type 1 diabetes patients had TCRB CDR3s that were shorter (moderately but significantly so) in all four CD4+ subsets. Insertion counts at VDJ junctions were lower in type 1 diabetes patients, who also showed more deletions there. The question of HLA type influencing TCRB rearrangement was one that remained unresolved here.

The germline V and J ends were trimmed by 3 bases and 3 bases, with 6 bases remaining between them. CDR1 SGDLS and CDR2 YYNGEE come from the germline V gene. The CDR3 runs to 12 residues. Every bit of the isolated RNA underwent reverse transcription, so sequencing read expressed TCRB transcripts. Using immunoSEQ multiplex PCR, the repertoire was profiled, and TCRdb retains in-frame clones only, with some absent. The sample shows about 340,000 clones, 7% to 10% of them seen only once. Remarks on this clone: The target antigen is unknown. Other DNA sequences in this sample translate to the same CDR3.

This receptor was obtained from a man younger than 45 with type 1 diabetes. Sequencing input: central memory CD4+ T cells from blood. The chain combines TRBV9 with TRBJ1-2, with unresolved D. CDR3 sequence: CASSARDYGYTF. CDR3 sequence (DNA): TGTGCCAGCAGCGCTCGGGACTATGGCTACACCTTC.